Listed below are T cell receptor beta chains from one sample, sequenced in a study of blood T cells in healthy people across ages. TCRdb used MiXCR to reprocess the 5' RACE reads, holding one entry per CDR3 protein. Of about 1.4 million distinct CDR3 sequences listed, approximately 59% are singletons. Sequences were obtained from blood. Every receptor here comes from a man younger than 30 in good health. The CDR3 runs from the conserved cysteine through the conserved F or W. The D gene is left open where the match is weak. The size of a clone is reported for some rows only, either as once, few or many, or as a class for expanded clones.

cdr3_nt,cdr3_aa,d_call,j_call,clone_size,v_call
TGTGCCAGCAGTTACTCGGACAGGGAGGCGCAGTACTTC,CASSYSDREAQYF,TRBD1,TRBJ2-7,once,TRBV6-5
TGCAGTGCTGGACCCCCAGGGATCCGGGAGCTGTTTTTT,CSAGPPGIRELFF,NA,TRBJ2-2,NA,TRBV20-1
TGCAGTGCTAGAGAGATCACAGTCTGCGAGCAGTACTTC,CSAREITVCEQYF,NA,TRBJ2-7,NA,TRBV20-1
TGTGCCAGCAGCCCCAGCGGGGCCTCTAACTATGGCTACACCTTC,CASSPSGASNYGYTF,NA,TRBJ1-2,NA,TRBV7-9
TGTGCCAGCAGCCAACTCAAGTTCGTGGAGCTGTTTTTT,CASSQLKFVELFF,NA,TRBJ2-2,NA,TRBV4-2
TGTGCCAGCAGCCCCCGGTTGGGGGATCAGCCCCAGCATTTT,CASSPRLGDQPQHF,NA,TRBJ1-5,NA,TRBV7-2
TGTGCCAGCAGTGATTTGCGGGCAGGGCTAGCCAAAAACATTCAGTACTTC,CASSDLRAGLAKNIQYF,NA,TRBJ2-4,NA,TRBV6-1
TGTGCCAGCCAACGGGACAGGGGTTCCTACGAGCAGTACTTC,CASQRDRGSYEQYF,TRBD1,TRBJ2-7,NA,TRBV2
TGCAGTGCTAGGAAAGGGTGGGATACTCATAATTCACCCCTCCACTTT,CSARKGWDTHNSPLHF,NA,TRBJ1-6,NA,TRBV20-1
TGTGCCAGCTTACGGTGGACTGAAGCTTTCTTT,CASLRWTEAFF,NA,TRBJ1-1,NA,TRBV6-1
TGTGCCAGCAGTCTAGCAGGGGGAGGGCCCTCTGGGGCCAACGTCCTGACTTTC,CASSLAGGGPSGANVLTF,NA,TRBJ2-6,NA,TRBV12-3/TRBV12-4
TGTGCCAGCAGCCTAGGACAGGGGGCGGACACTGAAGCTTTCTTT,CASSLGQGADTEAFF,TRBD1,TRBJ1-1,NA,TRBV7-9
TGTGCCAGTGATTTAGGACAGGACCAAGAGACCCAGTACTTC,CASDLGQDQETQYF,TRBD1,TRBJ2-5,NA,TRBV24-1
TGTGCCAGCAGCGTAGACGACAGTTTCTATGGCTACACCTTC,CASSVDDSFYGYTF,NA,TRBJ1-2,few,TRBV9
TGTGCCAGCAGCCCGGGTACCGAGGGGAGACTCACTGAAGCTTTCTTT,CASSPGTEGRLTEAFF,NA,TRBJ1-1,NA,TRBV7-9
TGCAGTGCTAGAGAGCTCCAGGGGGCGAACTATGGCTACACCTTC,CSARELQGANYGYTF,TRBD1,TRBJ1-2,few,TRBV20-1
TGTGCCAGCAGCTTTTGTCGGTTCGATGGGGTACTAGATACGCAGTATTTT,CASSFCRFDGVLDTQYF,NA,TRBJ2-3,once,TRBV7-9
TGCAGTGTTCCGACAGGGGTGTACACTGAAGCTTTCTTT,CSVPTGVYTEAFF,TRBD1,TRBJ1-1,NA,TRBV20-1
TGTGCCAGCAGCCAAGGGCTAGCGGGAGAAAATGAGCAGTTCTTC,CASSQGLAGENEQFF,TRBD2,TRBJ2-1,few,TRBV4-2
TGCAGTGCGTCGGGACTAGCGGGGGTACCCACAAACATTCAGTACTTC,CSASGLAGVPTNIQYF,TRBD2,TRBJ2-4,NA,TRBV20-1
TGCAGTGCTAAGGGAGCTGAAGCTTTCTTT,CSAKGAEAFF,NA,TRBJ1-1,few,TRBV20-1
TGTGCCAGCAGCTTAACCCAGGTCTCTGAAGCTTTCTTT,CASSLTQVSEAFF,NA,TRBJ1-1,NA,TRBV7-9
TGTGCCAGCGCCACAGGGTCACCCTTAAATTACAATGAGCAGTTCTTC,CASATGSPLNYNEQFF,NA,TRBJ2-1,NA,TRBV27
TGCGCCAGCAGCTTGGATAGGGGGCTGAATGGCTACACCTTC,CASSLDRGLNGYTF,TRBD1,TRBJ1-2,NA,TRBV5-1
TGCAGCGTTCGACTAGCAGATACGCAGTATTTT,CSVRLADTQYF,NA,TRBJ2-3,few,TRBV29-1
TGTGCCAGCAGACCAGGACGATACGAGCAGTACTTC,CASRPGRYEQYF,NA,TRBJ2-7,few,TRBV2
TGTGCCAGCACTATACTAAACGGGGGGGCCAACACCGGGGAGCTGTTTTTT,CASTILNGGANTGELFF,TRBD2,TRBJ2-2,NA,TRBV27
TGCAGTGCTTCCCTGACGGGGTTAGCCGGGGAGCTGTTTTTT,CSASLTGLAGELFF,NA,TRBJ2-2,NA,TRBV20-1
TGTGCCAGCAGTCGACAGCAAGACACCGGGGAGCTGTTTTTT,CASSRQQDTGELFF,NA,TRBJ2-2,many,TRBV6-4
TGTGCCAGCAGTTCCGGACAGCATGTAGCCAAAAACATTCAGTACTTC,CASSSGQHVAKNIQYF,NA,TRBJ2-4,NA,TRBV6-2/TRBV6-3
TGTGCCAGCAGTCAACAAGGACAGGGAGGCTACAATGAGCAGTTCTTC,CASSQQGQGGYNEQFF,TRBD1,TRBJ2-1,NA,TRBV6-5
TGTGCCAGCAGCACAGACGGGACACGGGACCTCCTGCCCCACAATGAGCAGTTCTTC,CASSTDGTRDLLPHNEQFF,NA,TRBJ2-1,NA,TRBV7-9
TGCGCCAGCACCCTGAACCGAGAGACCCAGTACTTC,CASTLNRETQYF,NA,TRBJ2-5,few,TRBV5-1
TGCAGTTTAGGGGGACAGGAAGGAGAGACCCAGTACTTC,CSLGGQEGETQYF,TRBD1,TRBJ2-5,NA,TRBV20-1
TGTGCCAGCAGTCCCTCGGGTAGAGCTGAAGCTTTCTTT,CASSPSGRAEAFF,NA,TRBJ1-1,few,TRBV6-2/TRBV6-3
TGTGCCAGCAGCCAAGGACCGGGACGGAGGGATCAGCCCCAGCATTTT,CASSQGPGRRDQPQHF,NA,TRBJ1-5,NA,TRBV16
TGCGCCAGCAGCCAAGCCGTCGGGACAGGGATAGACTACGAGCAGTACTTC,CASSQAVGTGIDYEQYF,TRBD1,TRBJ2-7,few,TRBV4-3
TGTGCCAGCAGTCACGACAGGGCGGCCTACGAGCAGTACTTC,CASSHDRAAYEQYF,TRBD1,TRBJ2-7,few,TRBV27
TGTGCCAGCAGGCTAGGGTGGAGGGAAGATACGCAGTATTTT,CASRLGWREDTQYF,NA,TRBJ2-3,NA,TRBV7-6
TGTGCCAGCAACGGACAGGGGGGGGAAGAGACCCAGTACTTC,CASNGQGGEETQYF,TRBD1,TRBJ2-5,NA,TRBV6-2/TRBV6-3
TGTGCCAGCAGCTTGGGCGGAACGTCGGTGTACGAGCAGTACTTC,CASSLGGTSVYEQYF,NA,TRBJ2-7,few,TRBV5-5
TGTGCCAGCCGAGACTTGCGGGATGGCTACACCTTC,CASRDLRDGYTF,NA,TRBJ1-2,NA,TRBV7-9
TGTGCCAGCAGTGCCCGCCTGCTGGTGGACAGTCCGGGCGAGGAGTACTTC,CASSARLLVDSPGEEYF,NA,TRBJ2-5,NA,TRBV2
TGTGCCAGCAGTGCTTACGGGCACAGATACGAGCAGTACTTC,CASSAYGHRYEQYF,NA,TRBJ2-7,NA,TRBV2
TGTGCCAGCAGCCGGCTCCAGGGCTACCCCTACGAGCAGTACTTC,CASSRLQGYPYEQYF,NA,TRBJ2-7,NA,TRBV3-1
TGCAGTGCTAATTGCGCCCAAGAGGCCCAGTACTTC,CSANCAQEAQYF,NA,TRBJ2-5,NA,TRBV20-1
TGTGCCAGCAGTTACTTCGGGTCCTATGGCTACACCTTC,CASSYFGSYGYTF,NA,TRBJ1-2,once,TRBV6-6
TGTGCCAGCAGCCCTCAGGCTTACTACGAGCAGTACTTC,CASSPQAYYEQYF,NA,TRBJ2-7,few,TRBV14
TGTGCAAACAGTGAGAATCAAGCTAACTATGGCTACACCTTC,CANSENQANYGYTF,NA,TRBJ1-2,once,TRBV2
TGTGCCAGCAGCGTTTTAGATGCCGGGACTAGCGGGGCCAAAAACATTCAGTACTTC,CASSVLDAGTSGAKNIQYF,TRBD2,TRBJ2-4,NA,TRBV9
TGTGCCAGCAGCCAGGTCCCAAAAAGAGCTAACTATGGCTACACCTTC,CASSQVPKRANYGYTF,NA,TRBJ1-2,NA,TRBV4-2
TGTGCCAGCAGCCAAGATGGACAGGGAGACGGGGAGCTGTTTTTT,CASSQDGQGDGELFF,TRBD1,TRBJ2-2,NA,TRBV4-2
TGTGCCAGCGACCCTCGGGGGGGCACAGATACGCAGTATTTT,CASDPRGGTDTQYF,TRBD2,TRBJ2-3,few,TRBV27
TGTGCCAGCAGCGGCGTTCAAGGCAATGAGCAGTACTTC,CASSGVQGNEQYF,NA,TRBJ2-5,NA,TRBV4-2